The next 15 T cell receptor beta chains were all read from a single sample in a study of patients and donors after allogeneic stem cell transplantation. One entry per CDR3 protein, called by TCRdb with MiXCR from the RT-PCR reads. The sample holds approximately 90,000 distinct CDR3 sequences, roughly 5.1% seen once. The source material was blood, either unsorted or a sorted T cell fraction (not recorded which). The receptors shown here come from a human donor who was either an allogeneic HSCT recipient or a stem cell or donor lymphocyte infusion donor (not recorded which). It is not recorded whose cells these are; they may come from a transplant donor.

This clonotype was found many times. The chain has TRBV29-1 and TRBJ1-2; 8 nucleotides match TRBD1. There are 12 residues in the CDR3. Germline values: CDR1 SQVTM, CDR2 ANQGSEA. The trim removed 2 bases at V and 7 bases at J, leaving 3 bases unmatched. The CDR3 DNA follows: TGCAGCGTTGAACAGGGGGCTGCTGGCTACACCTTC. Its protein product is CSVEQGAAGYTF.

This clonotype was observed a few times. The chain links TRBV3-1 to TRBJ1-2; the match to TRBD1 covers 10 bases. Germline CDR1 reads LGHDT; CDR2 reads YNNKEL (reference sequence). V was clipped by 0 bases and J by 7 bases; unmatched bases: 5. The CDR3 extends over 15 amino acids. The CDR3 loop reads CASSQEAGQGGGYTF. The CDR3 coding sequence is TGTGCCAGCAGCCAAGAGGCTGGACAGGGGGGTGGCTACACCTTC.

This clonotype appeared a few times. This chain uses TRBV6-5 with TRBJ2-7, with 7 positions matching TRBD1. Germline CDR1 and CDR2: MNHEY and SVGAGI. CDR3 size: 15 residues. V lost 4 bases, J lost 0 bases, and 6 bases stayed unmatched. The CDR3 DNA reads as TGTGCCAGCAGTTCCCGACAGGGAACCTCCTACGAGCAGTACTTC. Amino acid sequence: CASSSRQGTSYEQYF.

This clonotype appeared a few times. The rearrangement links TRBV29-1 to TRBJ2-7, with 10 bases aligning to TRBD1. Germline assignment: CDR1 SQVTM and CDR2 ANQGSEA. The CDR3 has 14 amino acids. With 7 bases clipped from V and 7 bases from J, the junction kept 13 bases outside the gene matches. The CDR3 region is CSAYSRQGAGEQYF. In DNA form, the CDR3 reads TGCAGCGCATATTCTAGACAGGGGGCCGGAGAGCAGTACTTC.

At least ten counts were recorded for this clonotype. Here the CDR3 DNA reads TGTGCCAGCAGCGAAGTAGGGACAGGGGCCCGAGCTTTCTTT. The encoded protein is CASSEVGTGARAFF. This rearrangement joins TRBV9 to TRBJ1-1; TRBD1 matches at 10 bases. J gave up 10 bases and V 3 bases, and 9 bases lay outside the gene matches. The CDR3 is 14 amino acids. Germline CDR1 SGDLS, CDR2 YYNGEE. Variable domain in full (rest from reference TRBV9 and TRBJ1-1): DSGVTQTPKHLITATGQRVTLRCSPRSGDLSVYWYQQSLDQGLQFLIQYYNGEERAKGNILERFSAQQFPDLHSELNLSSLELGDSALYFCASSEVGTGARAFFGQGTRLTVV.

The chain recombines TRBV29-1 with TRBJ2-6, with a possible D match to TRBD1 (5 bases). The CDR3 extends over 16 amino acids. V was trimmed by 4 bases and J by 0 bases, leaving 13 bases between them. In germline, CDR1 is SQVTM, CDR2 ANQGSEA. The CDR3 protein is CSVATDINSGANVLTF. The DNA for the CDR3 is TGCAGCGTTGCGACAGATATTAACTCTGGGGCCAACGTCCTGACTTTC.

The CDR3 DNA sequence: TGTGCCAGCGGGGCAGGATTGAACACTGAAGCTTTCTTT. Protein: CASGAGLNTEAFF. The rearrangement joins TRBV6-6 to TRBJ1-1; D is perhaps TRBD1 (5 bases). The V end was cut by 8 bases, the J end by 0 bases, with 10 bases between. This CDR3 is 13 amino acids long. Germline V gene lookup returns CDR1 MNHNY and CDR2 SVGAGI (reference sequence).

This clonotype has ten or more counts. The V call is TRBV6-1, the J call TRBJ2-7, with 10 bases aligning to TRBD1. There are 15 residues in the CDR3. Losses at the gene ends were 5 bases for V and 4 bases for J; bases not matched to a gene: 8. Germline CDR1 reads MNHNS; CDR2 reads SASEGT. The CDR3 loop is CASSKGQGFLYEQYF. In DNA, the CDR3 is TGTGCCAGCAGTAAGGGACAGGGGTTCCTTTACGAGCAGTACTTC.

This clonotype appeared many times. J is TRBJ2-5 and V is TRBV12-3 or TRBV12-4, with D perhaps TRBD1 (5 bases). The CDR3 length is 14 residues. The V end was cut by 7 bases, the J end by 2 bases, with 14 bases between. The DNA for the CDR3 is TGTGCCAGCAAGCCAGGGAACGCTCAAGAGACCCAGTACTTC. Its protein is CASKPGNAQETQYF.

The chain employs TRBV18 and TRBJ1-2; 8 bases align to TRBD1. Germline loops: CDR1 KGHSH, CDR2 LQKENI. The CDR3 runs to 13 residues. The ends lost 3 bases at V and 8 bases at J; junction bases unmatched: 5. CDR3 nucleotide sequence: TGTGCCAGCTCACCGGACAGGGTGAACGGCTACACCTTC. Its translation is CASSPDRVNGYTF.

Only a few counts were recorded for this clonotype. The V gene is TRBV2, the J gene TRBJ1-6, with D possibly being TRBD1 (6 bases). The V gene lost 10 bases and the J gene lost 6 bases, with 13 bases spanning the gap. This CDR3 has 13 amino acids. Germline loops: CDR1 SNHLY, CDR2 FYNNEI. CDR3: CANPRDINSPLHF. The CDR3 DNA follows: TGTGCCAACCCCCGGGACATTAATTCACCCCTCCACTTT.

This clonotype came up many times. The V call is TRBV24-1, the J call TRBJ2-2, with 8 bases lining up with TRBD1. The V and J ends lost 2 bases and 7 bases, in that order; junction bases with no gene match: 11. This CDR3 has 17 amino acids. Germline V gene sequence: CDR1 KGHDR, CDR2 SFDVKD. CDR3 protein: CATSDSTPGGAGGELFF. The CDR3 nucleotides read TGTGCCACCAGTGATTCCACTCCAGGGGGCGCAGGCGGGGAGCTGTTTTTT.

The gene calls are TRBV30 and TRBJ1-5, with a weak D call TRBD1 (5 bases). Germline V gene data show CDR1 as GTSNPN and CDR2 as SVGIG (reference sequence). Trimming cost V 0 bases and J 2 bases, with 14 bases left between them. The CDR3 is 16 residues long. The CDR3 loop is CAWSVAGWLGNQPQHF. The CDR3 DNA reads as TGTGCCTGGAGTGTAGCAGGGTGGCTAGGCAATCAGCCCCAGCATTTT.

This clonotype came up a few times. This chain uses TRBV11-2 with TRBJ2-7, with D possibly being TRBD1 (6 bases). Trimming pared 2 bases from V and 0 bases from J, leaving 14 bases between. This CDR3 comprises 16 residues. Germline assignment: CDR1 SGHAT and CDR2 FQNNGV. In nucleotides, the CDR3 is TGTGCCAGCAGCTTAAATGGGGGCGCTTGCTCCTACGAGCAGTACTTC. The encoded protein is CASSLNGGACSYEQYF.

Details on this clonotype: Given the absence of the conserved phenylalanine or tryptophan at the CDR3 end, a read error is likely. The rearrangement uses TRBV5-1 and TRBJ2-3; TRBD2 aligns across 9 bases. The CDR3 is 15 amino acids. The V and J ends lost 4 bases and 2 bases, in that order; junction bases with no gene match: 5. Germline CDR1 is SGHRS and CDR2 is YFSETQ. The CDR3 bases are TGCGCCAGCAGCCTGTTAGCGGGGGTCACAGATACGCAGTATTCT. Protein sequence: CASSLLAGVTDTQYS.